This T cell receptor (beta chain) was captured by sequencing in a study of OX40 agonist ivuxolimab in advanced cancers. Germline CDR1 is SEHNR and CDR2 is FQNEAQ (reference sequence). The V end lost 0 bases, the J end lost 0 bases, and 6 bases lay between the germline ends. This CDR3 contains 15 residues. Data came from immunoSEQ multiplex PCR; TCRdb stores just in-frame clones and leaves some out. Of around 50,000 clones in the sample, 75% to 90% were seen once. The input for sequencing was CD4+ or CD8+ T cells sorted from blood, taken in a trial of the OX40 agonist ivuxolimab. The TCR comes from an adult with an advanced solid tumor such as melanoma, head and neck, liver or kidney cancer. J is TRBJ1-5 and V is TRBV7-9; D ambiguous. The CDR3 DNA follows: TGTGCCAGCAGCTTAGCGGCAGGTAGCAATCAGCCCCAGCATTTT. Translated, it gives CASSLAAGSNQPQHF.